These 25 T cell receptor beta chains were all obtained from the same sample, sequenced in a study of OX40 agonist ivuxolimab in advanced cancers. TCRdb's copy holds only in-frame clones and misses some; the assay was immunoSEQ multiplex PCR. The profile shows tens of thousands of clones, roughly 90% of them singletons. This material consisted of CD4+ or CD8+ T cells sorted from blood, taken in a trial of the OX40 agonist ivuxolimab. These receptors all stem from an adult with an advanced solid tumor such as melanoma, head and neck, liver or kidney cancer.

The chain recombines TRBV11-3 with TRBJ2-3; D is uncertain. The CDR3 consists of 13 residues. The germline CDR1 and CDR2 sequences are SGHNT and YENEEA. Trimming left V 2 bases short and J 5 bases short, with 8 bases between. CDR3 protein: CASSLNLVDTQYF. Here the CDR3 DNA reads TGTGCCAGCAGCTTAAACCTTGTAGATACGCAGTATTTT.

The chain uses TRBV30 and TRBJ2-3; no clear D gene. V lost 2 bases to trimming and J lost 2 bases, with 8 bases between them. Germline lookup yields CDR1 GTSNPN and CDR2 SVGIG (reference sequence). The CDR3 runs 13 residues. CDR3 loop: CAWSLGITDTQYF. The CDR3 DNA sequence: TGTGCCTGGAGTTTAGGAATCACAGATACGCAGTATTTT. The variable domain in full, completed from reference TRBV30 and TRBJ2-3, reads SQTIHQWPATLVQPVGSPLSLECTVEGTSNPNLYWYRQAAGRGLQLLFYSVGIGQISSEVPQNLSASRPQDRQFILSSKKLLLSDSGFYLCAWSLGITDTQYFGPGTRLTVL.

The chain combines TRBV27 with TRBJ1-5, with a tentative D call TRBD1 (5 bases). The CDR3 extends over 15 amino acids. V lost 4 bases and J lost 4, with 14 bases in between. Looked up from germline, CDR1 is MNHEY and CDR2 is SMNVEV (reference sequence). CDR3 bases: TGTGCCAGCAGTTGGACTAGGGGATTGAATCAGCCCCAGCATTTT. This translates into CASSWTRGLNQPQHF.

The rearrangement joins TRBV6-1 to TRBJ2-7, with no clear D. CDR1 is MNHNS, CDR2 SASEGT, per germline. V was cut by 1 base and J by 0 bases, with 10 bases left in between. The CDR3 is made up of 15 amino acids. In nucleotides, the CDR3 is TGTGCCAGCAGTGAAGAAGCAGGTGGCTCCTACGAGCAGTACTTC. The encoded protein is CASSEEAGGSYEQYF.

CDR3 amino acids: CASSSGQTEAFF. In nucleotides, the CDR3 is TGTGCCAGCAGTTCGGGACAGACTGAAGCTTTCTTT. This chain joins TRBV28 and TRBJ1-1; 7 nucleotides match TRBD1. In germline, CDR1 is MDHEN, CDR2 SYDVKM. This CDR3 comprises 12 residues. The trim removed 4 bases at V and 5 bases at J, leaving 1 base unmatched.

J is TRBJ2-5 and V is TRBV10-2; 10 nucleotides line up with TRBD2. The CDR3 extends over 14 amino acids. V lost 8 bases to trimming and J lost 4 bases; unmatched junction nucleotides: 7. Germline CDR1 and CDR2: WSHSY and SAAADI. CDR3 DNA: TGCGCCAGCTGTCTAGCGGGAGTGGCAGAGACCCAGTACTTC. This translates into CASCLAGVAETQYF.

The chain uses TRBV5-1 and TRBJ2-5; 7 positions match TRBD1. V trimming: 5 bases; J trimming: 2 bases; junction bases outside the gene matches: 9. The CDR3 runs to 15 residues. Looked up from germline, CDR1 is SGHRS and CDR2 is YFSETQ. CDR3 coding DNA: TGCGCCAGCAGGGAGACAGGGAGTTTTCAAGAGACCCAGTACTTC. Its translation: CASRETGSFQETQYF. The variable domain in full, completed from reference TRBV5-1 and TRBJ2-5, reads KAGVTQTPRYLIKTRGQQVTLSCSPISGHRSVSWYQQTPGQGLQFLFEYFSETQRNKGNFPGRFSGRQFSNSRSEMNVSTLELGDSALYLCASRETGSFQETQYFGPGTRLLVL.

The V call is TRBV6-6, the J call TRBJ2-7; 7 bases line up with TRBD1. Germline V lookup: CDR1 MNHNY, CDR2 SVGAGI (reference sequence). CDR3 length: 15 residues. The ends lost 2 bases at V and 2 bases at J; junction bases unmatched: 6. The CDR3 DNA is TGTGCCAGCAGTTACAGGGACAGACAACCCTACGAGCAGTACTTC. This codes for CASSYRDRQPYEQYF.

V is TRBV5-5 and J is TRBJ2-7, with 9 nucleotides matching TRBD1. J lost 4 bases, V lost 4 bases, and 12 bases had no gene match. This CDR3 spans 16 amino acids. Germline V CDR1 and CDR2: SGHKS, YYEKEE (reference sequence). As DNA, the CDR3 is TGTGCCAGCAGCCCAACCGGGACAGGGAGTGTGTACGAGCAGTACTTC. This gives the protein CASSPTGTGSVYEQYF.

The chain employs TRBV27 and TRBJ1-4; D unclear. Trimming removed 3 bases from V and 0 bases from J, with 14 bases in between. The CDR3 spans 17 residues. Germline-derived CDR1 and CDR2 are MNHEY and SMNVEV (reference sequence). In DNA form, the CDR3 reads TGTGCCAGCAGTTTTCTGGGGTCGGTGGCAACTAATGAAAAACTGTTTTTT. Amino acid sequence: CASSFLGSVATNEKLFF.

This clone was seen a single time. This sequence joins TRBV25-1 and TRBJ2-3; no definite D call. Trimming removed 3 bases at V and 2 bases at J, with 9 bases between. CDR1 and CDR2 from the germline V gene are MGHDK and SYGVNS. CDR3 length: 14 amino acids. In DNA form, the CDR3 reads TGTGCCAGCAGTGATAGTACAATCACAGATACGCAGTATTTT. Translation gives CASSDSTITDTQYF. The whole variable domain, filled in from reference TRBV25-1 and TRBJ2-3, reads EADIYQTPRYLVIGTGKKITLECSQTMGHDKMYWYQQDPGMELHLIHYSYGVNSTEKGDLSSESTVSRIRTEHFPLTLESARPSHTSQYLCASSDSTITDTQYFGPGTRLTVL.

The V and J genes are TRBV7-3 and TRBJ2-2; TRBD2 matches 7 bases. The CDR3 spans 18 residues. Germline assignment: CDR1 SGHTA and CDR2 FQGTGA. The V and J ends lost 5 bases and 4 bases, in that order; junction bases with no gene match: 16. Written as DNA, the CDR3 is TGTGCCAGCAGCCCCCGGGGTGGGAGCGGGATTACCACCGGGGAGCTGTTTTTT. Protein product: CASSPRGGSGITTGELFF. Combining the CDR3 with reference TRBV7-3 and TRBJ2-2 gives the whole variable domain GAGVSQTPSNKVTEKGKYVELRCDPISGHTALYWYRQSLGQGPEFLIYFQGTGAADDSGLPNDRFFAVRPEGSVSTLKIQRTERGDSAVYLCASSPRGGSGITTGELFFGEGSRLTVL.

The rearrangement joins TRBV2 to TRBJ2-2; D not resolved. This CDR3 comprises 14 residues. The V and J ends lost 4 bases and 1 base respectively, with 7 bases between them. The germline CDR1 and CDR2 sequences are SNHLY and FYNNEI. Here the CDR3 DNA reads TGTGCCAGCAGTGTACAGCTGAACACCGGGGAGCTGTTTTTT. Its translation: CASSVQLNTGELFF.

CDR3 residues: CASSLATGNYGYTF. The CDR3 DNA follows: TGTGCCAGCAGCTTAGCAACAGGGAACTATGGCTACACCTTC. The V and J genes are TRBV5-4 and TRBJ1-2, with D perhaps matching TRBD1 (6 bases). Trimming cost V 2 bases and J 2 bases, with 10 bases left between them. The CDR3 covers 14 residues. Germline CDR1 is SGHNT and CDR2 is YYREEE (reference sequence). The full variable domain, its missing parts supplied by reference TRBV5-4 and TRBJ1-2, is ETGVTQSPTHLIKTRGQQVTLRCSSQSGHNTVSWYQQALGQGPQFIFQYYREEENGRGNFPPRFSGLQFPNYSSELNVNALELDDSALYLCASSLATGNYGYTFGSGTRLTVV.

The V and J genes are TRBV21-1 and TRBJ1-5; TRBD1 was called by the table and not checked on the DNA. TRBV21-1 is labeled a pseudogene. The CDR3 loop spans 21 amino acids. The DNA for the CDR3 is TGTGCCAGCGGCCTGGGACAAAATGGTGAACTTGGGCGGGCTTTTGAGGGGCCCCAGCATTTT. Its protein product is CASGLGQNGELGRAFEGPQHF.

This CDR3 is CASSHQTGAWDEQFF. The CDR3 nucleotides are TGTGCCAGCAGCCACCAGACAGGGGCCTGGGATGAGCAGTTCTTC. The chain links TRBV7-8 to TRBJ2-1, with TRBD1 matching over 8 bases. With V trimmed by 5 bases and J by 8 bases, 11 bases remained unmatched. The germline gives CDR1 SGHVS, CDR2 FQNEAQ. The CDR3 is 15 residues long.

The CDR3 sequence is CASIRDREGNGYTF. CDR3 bases: TGTGCCAGTATCCGAGACAGGGAAGGGAATGGCTACACCTTC. The rearrangement links TRBV19 to TRBJ1-2; TRBD1 agrees at 7 bases. The ends lost 7 bases at V and 6 bases at J; junction bases unmatched: 11. In germline, CDR1 is LNHDA, CDR2 SQIVND (reference sequence). The CDR3 runs to 14 residues. Based on the CDR3 plus reference TRBV19 and TRBJ1-2, the full variable domain is DGGITQSPKYLFRKEGQNVTLSCEQNLNHDAMYWYRQDPGQGLRLIYYSQIVNDFQKGDIAEGYSVSREKKESFPLTVTSAQKNPTAFYLCASIRDREGNGYTFGSGTRLTVV.

The chain carries TRBV6-1 and TRBJ2-1; maybe TRBD1 (6 bases). The V gene lost 7 bases and the J gene lost 3 bases, with 13 bases spanning the gap. This CDR3 comprises 14 residues. Germline lookup yields CDR1 MNHNS and CDR2 SASEGT. CDR3 nucleotide sequence: TGTGCCAGCACGTCAGGGGCAAACTACAATGAGCAGTTCTTC. Translated: CASTSGANYNEQFF.

This chain joins TRBV30 and TRBJ1-2; 9 bases are a match to TRBD1. Trimming removed 0 bases from V and 7 bases from J; junction bases left unmatched: 9. Germline loops: CDR1 GTSNPN, CDR2 SVGIG (reference sequence). The CDR3 extends over 15 amino acids. CDR3 bases: TGTGCCTGGAGTGTACCGGGACAGGGTCAATTTGGCTACACCTTC. Its translation is CAWSVPGQGQFGYTF. The full variable domain, its missing parts supplied by reference TRBV30 and TRBJ1-2, is SQTIHQWPATLVQPVGSPLSLECTVEGTSNPNLYWYRQAAGRGLQLLFYSVGIGQISSEVPQNLSASRPQDRQFILSSKKLLLSDSGFYLCAWSVPGQGQFGYTFGSGTRLTVV.

This rearrangement joins TRBV27 to TRBJ1-1; D is possibly TRBD1 (5 bases). Germline V CDR1 and CDR2: MNHEY, SMNVEV (reference sequence). The CDR3 has 15 residues. V lost 6 bases, J lost 0 bases, and 14 bases lay in between. CDR3 region: CASSRDGDMNTEAFF. CDR3 DNA: TGTGCCAGCAGCCGGGACGGAGACATGAACACTGAAGCTTTCTTT.

The rearrangement links TRBV28 to TRBJ1-5, with no clear D. Trimming stripped 5 bases from V and 0 bases from J, with 11 bases between. Germline values: CDR1 MDHEN, CDR2 SYDVKM. The CDR3 totals 15 residues. Here the CDR3 reads CASSPILNSNQPQHF. The CDR3 DNA follows: TGTGCCAGCAGTCCCATCCTAAATAGCAATCAGCCCCAGCATTTT.

This sequence joins TRBV5-1 and TRBJ1-6; no clear D gene. Germline lookup yields CDR1 SGHRS and CDR2 YFSETQ. V was clipped by 4 bases and J by 7 bases, with 12 bases between them. This CDR3 is 14 amino acids long. The CDR3 coding sequence is TGCGCCAGCAGCGCGGGAGGTTGGAATTCACCCCTCCACTTT. Residues: CASSAGGWNSPLHF.

Turning to this clone: Germline is not matched at one junction end, which may reflect a read error. The CDR3 DNA is TGTGCTAGCAGCTTAATTTCCGAGGGGGACACTGAAGCTTTCTTT. Its translation: CASSLISEGDTEAFF. The rearrangement joins TRBV7-7 to TRBJ1-1; possible D gene TRBD1, 6 bases. CDR3 length equals 15 residues. Germline lookup yields CDR1 SSHAT and CDR2 FNYEAQ (reference sequence).

The chain has TRBV19 and TRBJ1-1; D is unclear. V lost 0 bases, J lost 3 bases, and 11 bases lay in between. Germline assignment: CDR1 LNHDA and CDR2 SQIVND (reference sequence). This CDR3 spans 15 amino acids. The CDR3 here is CASSIDPGEYTEAFF. The CDR3 nucleotides are TGTGCCAGTAGTATAGATCCCGGGGAATACACTGAAGCTTTCTTT.

The chain is built from TRBV7-3 and TRBJ2-2, with D unclear. CDR3 size: 16 residues. The V end was cut by 5 bases, the J end by 8 bases, with 21 bases between. Germline V gives CDR1 SGHTA, CDR2 FQGTGA. The CDR3 nucleotides read TGTGCCAGCAGCACCGCGGATATCTCTGCTTATGGGGAGCTGTTTTTT. This codes for CASSTADISAYGELFF.